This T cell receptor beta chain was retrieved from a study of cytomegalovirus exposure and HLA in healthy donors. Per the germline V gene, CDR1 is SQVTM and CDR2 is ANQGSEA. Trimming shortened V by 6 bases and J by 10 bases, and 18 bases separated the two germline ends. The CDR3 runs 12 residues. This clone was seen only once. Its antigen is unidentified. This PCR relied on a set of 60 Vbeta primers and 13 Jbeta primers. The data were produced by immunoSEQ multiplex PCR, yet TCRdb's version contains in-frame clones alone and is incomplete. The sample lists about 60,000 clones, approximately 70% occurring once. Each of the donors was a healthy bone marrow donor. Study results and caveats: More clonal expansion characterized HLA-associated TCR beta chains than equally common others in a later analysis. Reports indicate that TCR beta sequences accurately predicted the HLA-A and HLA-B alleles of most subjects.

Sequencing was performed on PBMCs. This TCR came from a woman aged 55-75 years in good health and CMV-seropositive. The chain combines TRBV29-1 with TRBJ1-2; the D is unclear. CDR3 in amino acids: CSVPAAEGPYTF. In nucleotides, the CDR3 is TGCAGCGTACCCGCAGCCGAGGGCCCCTACACCTTC.